This T cell receptor beta chain was identified in a study of CD8 T cells in ankylosing spondylitis. Broader study findings: Apparently characteristic of ankylosing spondylitis blood was a TCR beta motif (fewer than 10 highly homologous variants). Previously reported in reactive arthritis synovial fluid and blood were some of the motif variants. CD8+ cells made up the disease-linked clones, which were relatively rare in peripheral blood.

This clonotype was counted at least ten times. What it binds is unknown. Germline-derived CDR1 and CDR2 are LGHDT and YNNKEL (reference sequence). Between the trimmed V and J ends, which lost 0 bases and 0 bases, there was a span of 7 bases. The CDR3 length is 15 residues. By quantitative 5'-RACE with molecular barcodes, the TCR beta libraries were made. Via MiXCR, TCRdb re-called the 5' RACE reads, giving one row per CDR3 protein. In the table there are some 220,000 distinct CDR3 sequences, roughly a tenth of which are singletons. Sequencing was performed on blood, either unsorted or a sorted T cell fraction (not recorded which). The receptor comes from a male donor with ankylosing spondylitis or in good health (not recorded which). This chain links TRBV3-1 with TRBJ2-3; D is undetermined. DNA of the CDR3: TGTGCCAGCAGCCAAGATCCATTTAGCACAGATACGCAGTATTTT. It yields the protein CASSQDPFSTDTQYF.